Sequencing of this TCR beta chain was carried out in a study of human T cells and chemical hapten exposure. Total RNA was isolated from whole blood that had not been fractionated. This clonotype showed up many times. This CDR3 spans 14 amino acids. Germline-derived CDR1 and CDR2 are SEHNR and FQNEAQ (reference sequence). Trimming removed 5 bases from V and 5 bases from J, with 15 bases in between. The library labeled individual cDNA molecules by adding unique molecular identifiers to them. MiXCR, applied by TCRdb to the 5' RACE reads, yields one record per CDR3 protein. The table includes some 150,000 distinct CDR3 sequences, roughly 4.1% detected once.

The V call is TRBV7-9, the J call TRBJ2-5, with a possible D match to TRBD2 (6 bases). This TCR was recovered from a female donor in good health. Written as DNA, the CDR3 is TGTGCCAGCAGCCCAAATACAGGAGGGGAGACCCAGTACTTC. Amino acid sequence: CASSPNTGGETQYF.